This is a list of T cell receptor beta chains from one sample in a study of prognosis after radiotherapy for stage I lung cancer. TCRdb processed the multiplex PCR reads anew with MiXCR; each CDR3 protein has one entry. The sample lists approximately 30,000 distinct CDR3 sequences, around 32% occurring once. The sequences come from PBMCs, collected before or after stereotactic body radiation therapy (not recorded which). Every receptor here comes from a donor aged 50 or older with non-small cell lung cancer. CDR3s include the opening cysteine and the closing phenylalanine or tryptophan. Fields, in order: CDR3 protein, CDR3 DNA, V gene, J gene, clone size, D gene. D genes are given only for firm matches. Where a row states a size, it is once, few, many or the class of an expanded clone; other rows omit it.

cdr3_aa: CASSPRTIQETQYF; cdr3_nt: TGTGCCAGCTCACCCCGGACAATCCAAGAGACCCAGTACTTC; v_call: TRBV18; j_call: TRBJ2-5; clone_size: many; d_call: -
cdr3_aa: CASSAGQGGNYGYTF; cdr3_nt: TGCGCCAGCAGCGCGGGACAAGGAGGTAACTATGGCTACACCTTC; v_call: TRBV5-1; j_call: TRBJ1-2; clone_size: -; d_call: -
cdr3_aa: CASSEGGGGPGELFF; cdr3_nt: TGTGCCAGCAGTGAAGGAGGGGGGGGGCCCGGGGAGCTGTTTTTT; v_call: TRBV6-1; j_call: TRBJ2-2; clone_size: medium-sized; d_call: -
cdr3_aa: CASNGGGPYSNQPQHF; cdr3_nt: TGTGCCAGCAACGGGGGAGGTCCCTATAGCAATCAGCCCCAGCATTTT; v_call: TRBV19; j_call: TRBJ1-5; clone_size: many; d_call: -
cdr3_aa: CATRKVGEDEQFF; cdr3_nt: TGTGCCACCCGTAAGGTGGGGGAAGATGAGCAGTTCTTC; v_call: TRBV12-3/TRBV12-4; j_call: TRBJ2-1; clone_size: many; d_call: -
cdr3_aa: CASLPRGGGIQYF; cdr3_nt: TGTGCCAGCCTCCCCAGGGGGGGGGGCATTCAGTACTTC; v_call: TRBV6-1; j_call: TRBJ2-4; clone_size: -; d_call: -
cdr3_aa: CSARQPNTEAFF; cdr3_nt: TGCAGTGCTAGACAGCCGAACACTGAAGCTTTCTTT; v_call: TRBV20-1; j_call: TRBJ1-1; clone_size: many; d_call: -
cdr3_aa: CSSRGLAGTGELFF; cdr3_nt: TGCAGCTCCAGAGGGCTAGCGGGAACCGGGGAGCTGTTTTTT; v_call: TRBV29-1; j_call: TRBJ2-2; clone_size: -; d_call: TRBD2
cdr3_aa: CASRFKGGATNEKLFF; cdr3_nt: TGTGCCAGCAGATTTAAGGGGGGTGCAACTAATGAAAAACTGTTTTTT; v_call: TRBV2; j_call: TRBJ1-4; clone_size: many; d_call: -
cdr3_aa: CASSLRDRSDETQYF; cdr3_nt: TGTGCCAGCAGCTTAAGGGACAGGAGTGATGAGACCCAGTACTTC; v_call: TRBV7-9; j_call: TRBJ2-5; clone_size: many; d_call: TRBD1
cdr3_aa: CASSNNAASSYEQYF; cdr3_nt: TGTGCCAGCAGCAATAACGCGGCCAGCTCCTACGAGCAGTACTTC; v_call: TRBV16; j_call: TRBJ2-7; clone_size: many; d_call: -
cdr3_aa: CASSEAPPYEQYF; cdr3_nt: TGTGCCAGCAGTGAAGCACCCCCCTACGAGCAGTACTTC; v_call: TRBV6-1; j_call: TRBJ2-7; clone_size: many; d_call: -
cdr3_aa: CASSSTISTAEAFF; cdr3_nt: TGTGCCAGCAGCTCTACCATCTCGACAGCTGAAGCTTTCTTT; v_call: TRBV5-4; j_call: TRBJ1-1; clone_size: many; d_call: -
cdr3_aa: CASSQGASGEKLFF; cdr3_nt: TGCGCCAGCAGCCAGGGGGCAAGCGGGGAAAAACTGTTTTTT; v_call: TRBV5-1; j_call: TRBJ1-4; clone_size: many; d_call: TRBD1
cdr3_aa: CASSSGYYGYTF; cdr3_nt: TGTGCCAGCAGTTCGGGGTACTATGGCTACACCTTC; v_call: TRBV12-3/TRBV12-4; j_call: TRBJ1-2; clone_size: many; d_call: -
cdr3_aa: CSARAGLAGAEDTQYF; cdr3_nt: TGCAGTGCTAGGGCGGGACTAGCGGGAGCGGAAGATACGCAGTATTTT; v_call: TRBV20-1; j_call: TRBJ2-3; clone_size: -; d_call: TRBD2
cdr3_aa: CAITGDSNTGELFF; cdr3_nt: TGTGCCATCACGGGGGATTCTAACACCGGGGAGCTGTTTTTT; v_call: TRBV10-3; j_call: TRBJ2-2; clone_size: -; d_call: -
cdr3_aa: CAWNRGLDNEQFF; cdr3_nt: TGTGCCTGGAACAGGGGGCTCGACAATGAGCAGTTCTTC; v_call: TRBV30; j_call: TRBJ2-1; clone_size: many; d_call: TRBD1
cdr3_aa: CASSDLRWDTQYF; cdr3_nt: TGTGCCAGCAGTGACCTACGGTGGGATACACAGTATTTT; v_call: TRBV6-5; j_call: TRBJ2-3; clone_size: once; d_call: -
cdr3_aa: CASSSQVLAGGLETQYF; cdr3_nt: TGTGCCAGCAGCTCCCAGGTCCTAGCGGGAGGTTTAGAGACCCAGTACTTC; v_call: TRBV11-3; j_call: TRBJ2-5; clone_size: many; d_call: TRBD2
cdr3_aa: CATSAGRRAAEQPQHF; cdr3_nt: TGTGCCACCAGTGCCGGACGCCGCGCGGCAGAACAGCCCCAGCATTTT; v_call: TRBV24-1; j_call: TRBJ1-5; clone_size: many; d_call: -
cdr3_aa: CASSQVLASTDTQYF; cdr3_nt: TGTGCCAGCAGCCAAGTACTTGCTAGCACAGATACGCAGTATTTT; v_call: TRBV3-1; j_call: TRBJ2-3; clone_size: many; d_call: -
cdr3_aa: CATSPGQGYPNEKLFF; cdr3_nt: TGTGCCACCTCTCCGGGACAGGGGTACCCTAATGAAAAACTGTTTTTT; v_call: TRBV24-1; j_call: TRBJ1-4; clone_size: few; d_call: TRBD1
cdr3_aa: CASSQSSTPHVSYEQYF; cdr3_nt: TGTGCCAGCAGCCAGTCATCCACCCCCCACGTCTCCTACGAGCAGTACTTC; v_call: TRBV7-6; j_call: TRBJ2-7; clone_size: many; d_call: -
cdr3_aa: CASSLVLGTEAFF; cdr3_nt: TGCGCCAGCAGCTTGGTACTGGGCACTGAAGCTTTCTTT; v_call: TRBV5-1; j_call: TRBJ1-1; clone_size: many; d_call: -